A single sample gave rise to the 17 T cell receptor beta chains below, sequenced in a study of T-cell reconstitution after alpha-beta-depleted transplantation in children. The TCRbeta library incorporated unique molecular identifiers. Using its own MiXCR run on the PCR reads, TCRdb lists one record per CDR3 protein. The table records around 440,000 distinct CDR3 sequences, 16% of them present only once. The material sequenced was PBMCs, mostly from graft donor cells, taken 360 days after TCRalphabeta/CD19-depleted stem cell transplant. These receptors were collected from a boy under two years old who had a stem cell transplant for Wiskott-Aldrich syndrome, so the T cells may come from the graft donor.

This clonotype came up many times. CDR3 region: CASSSLRDSGANVLTF. Here the CDR3 DNA reads TGCGCCAGCAGCTCCCTCAGGGATTCTGGGGCCAACGTCCTGACTTTC. J is TRBJ2-6 and V is TRBV5-1; a weak D match, TRBD1 (5 bases). This CDR3 has 16 amino acids. Trimming stripped 3 bases from V and 1 base from J, with 11 bases between. Germline CDR1 and CDR2: SGHRS and YFSETQ.

This clonotype was recorded many times. The chain carries TRBV10-1 and TRBJ2-7, with D uncertain. V was pared by 11 bases and J by 2 bases, with 16 bases between. The CDR3 runs 13 residues. Germline V gives CDR1 WNHNN, CDR2 SYGVQD (reference sequence). CDR3 region: CAQLLGDPYEQYF. As DNA, the CDR3 is TGCGCCCAGCTGCTCGGAGACCCCTACGAGCAGTACTTC.

The chain joins TRBV19 to TRBJ2-6; D is uncertain. In germline, CDR1 is LNHDA, CDR2 SQIVND (reference sequence). The V end lost 6 bases, the J end lost 1 base, and 10 bases lay between the germline ends. CDR3 length: 15 residues. The CDR3 spells CASRTFGSGANVLTF. The CDR3, as DNA: TGTGCCAGTAGGACTTTTGGATCTGGGGCCAACGTCCTGACTTTC.

The V gene is TRBV20-1, the J gene TRBJ2-3; 8 bases match TRBD2. From germline, CDR1 is DFQATT and CDR2 SNEGSKA (reference sequence). The CDR3 covers 16 residues. V trimming: 3 bases; J trimming: 2 bases; junction bases outside the gene matches: 10. CDR3 loop: CSASPLTSGLTDTQYF. The DNA for the CDR3 is TGCAGTGCTAGCCCTTTAACTAGCGGTCTCACAGATACGCAGTATTTT.

This clonotype was picked up a small number of times. The V call is TRBV7-2, the J call TRBJ2-3, with 7 bases identical to TRBD2. This CDR3 is built from 18 residues. The germline V gene encodes CDR1 SGHTA and CDR2 FQGNSA. The trim removed 0 bases at V and 2 bases at J, leaving 11 bases unmatched. This chain's CDR3 is CASSLAPMTSRYTDTQYF. CDR3 bases: TGTGCCAGCAGCTTAGCGCCGATGACTAGCAGATACACAGATACGCAGTATTTT.

This clonotype appeared a few times. The chain carries TRBV5-5 and TRBJ2-3; TRBD2 matches at 8 bases. The CDR3 is made up of 14 amino acids. Trimming took 9 bases from V and 4 from J; bases not matched to a gene: 10. Germline V gives CDR1 SGHKS, CDR2 YYEKEE (reference sequence). This chain's CDR3 is CATQAGRAADTQYF. In DNA, the CDR3 is TGTGCCACCCAAGCCGGGAGGGCCGCAGATACGCAGTATTTT.

This clonotype was found a few times. The chain employs TRBV20-1 and TRBJ2-7; the D is unclear. The V gene's germline CDR1 is DFQATT and CDR2 SNEGSKA (reference sequence). Trimming pared 3 bases from V and 2 bases from J, leaving 11 bases between. The CDR3 is 13 amino acids. This chain's CDR3 is CSARAEVAYEQYF. CDR3 DNA: TGCAGTGCTAGGGCTGAGGTGGCCTACGAGCAGTACTTC.

This clonotype was counted between two and nine times. The chain is built from TRBV19 and TRBJ2-6; D is uncertain. The CDR3 loop spans 17 amino acids. Deletions cut 4 bases from V and 2 bases from J, with 15 bases between. Germline V gives CDR1 LNHDA, CDR2 SQIVND (reference sequence). Written as DNA, the CDR3 is TGTGCCAGTAGTAGGGCGAGAAGGGCAACTGGGGCCAACGTCCTGACTTTC. Translation: CASSRARRATGANVLTF.

This chain connects TRBV20-1 to TRBJ2-7; 8 positions match TRBD1. V lost 5 bases to trimming and J lost 3 bases; unmatched junction nucleotides: 12. The germline V gene has CDR1 DFQATT and CDR2 SNEGSKA (reference sequence). This CDR3 has 15 residues. This chain's CDR3 is CSAFFKDRDLYEQYF. CDR3 in DNA: TGCAGTGCTTTCTTCAAGGACAGGGACCTCTACGAGCAGTACTTC.

This clonotype showed up many times. The rearrangement uses TRBV5-1 and TRBJ2-3, with D possibly called TRBD1 or TRBD2 (5 bases each). Trimming took off 2 bases at V and 2 bases at J, with 12 bases between the two ends. The CDR3 is 15 residues long. Germline loops: CDR1 SGHRS, CDR2 YFSETQ. DNA of the CDR3: TGCGCCAGCAGCTTCATCGGGACCGACACAGATACGCAGTATTTT. Residues: CASSFIGTDTDTQYF. Complete variable domain (other parts from reference TRBV5-1 and TRBJ2-3): KAGVTQTPRYLIKTRGQQVTLSCSPISGHRSVSWYQQTPGQGLQFLFEYFSETQRNKGNFPGRFSGRQFSNSRSEMNVSTLELGDSALYLCASSFIGTDTDTQYFGPGTRLTVL.

This clonotype was counted between two and nine times. The rearrangement uses TRBV27 and TRBJ2-7, with 10 bases identical to TRBD1. Looked up from germline, CDR1 is MNHEY and CDR2 is SMNVEV (reference sequence). V dropped 7 bases and J dropped 7; count of bases not matched to a gene: 10. The CDR3 contains 14 residues. The DNA of the CDR3 is TGTGCCAGCAAAGGGACAGGGGTTTTGGGGGAGCAGTACTTC. Translating gives CASKGTGVLGEQYF.

This clonotype was recorded at least ten times. The V call is TRBV12-3 or TRBV12-4, the J call TRBJ2-3; TRBD1 aligns across 10 bases. The CDR3 spans 15 residues. J was trimmed by 3 bases and V by 3 bases; bases with no gene match: 3. The CDR3 coding sequence is TGTGCCAGCAGTTTCGGACAGGGGGGAACAGATACGCAGTATTTT. As protein: CASSFGQGGTDTQYF.

This clonotype has only a few counts. The chain joins TRBV29-1 to TRBJ2-7; no definite D call. This CDR3 comprises 14 residues. Germline CDR1 and CDR2: SQVTM and ANQGSEA. V was clipped by 5 bases and J by 0 bases, with 14 bases between them. DNA for the CDR3: TGCAGCGTTAAGGATCAGTTGAGCTCCTACGAGCAGTACTTC. This codes for CSVKDQLSSYEQYF.

This chain joins TRBV9 and TRBJ2-3, with D hard to call. V lost 4 bases and J lost 2, with 14 bases in between. This CDR3 is 15 amino acids long. The germline CDR1 and CDR2 sequences are SGDLS and YYNGEE. For the CDR3, the DNA is TGTGCCAGCAGCAACCGGAAGTTTGACACAGATACGCAGTATTTT. Its protein is CASSNRKFDTDTQYF.

The rearrangement uses TRBV7-2 and TRBJ2-7; D perhaps matches TRBD1 (6 bases). Germline V gives CDR1 SGHTA, CDR2 FQGNSA. The CDR3 consists of 16 residues. V was pared by 5 bases and J by 3 bases, with 20 bases between. The CDR3 nucleotides read TGTGCCAGCAGCCCGTTAACAGGGAAGAACCACTACGAGCAGTACTTC. It is translated as CASSPLTGKNHYEQYF.

This clonotype was seen only a few times. This sequence joins TRBV7-8 and TRBJ2-3; D remains unclear. CDR3 length: 16 residues. CDR1 is SGHVS and CDR2 is FQNEAQ in the germline V gene. V dropped 5 bases and J dropped 2 bases, with 17 bases sitting between them. As DNA, the CDR3 is TGTGCCAGCAGCCCCCATGGGCAGCTCCACACAGATACGCAGTATTTT. It specifies CASSPHGQLHTDTQYF.

Ten or more counts support this clonotype. The chain uses TRBV28 and TRBJ2-3, with 12 nucleotides matching TRBD2. Germline CDR1 is MDHEN and CDR2 is SYDVKM. J lost 2 bases, V lost 9 bases, and 9 bases had no gene match. This CDR3 contains 16 residues. The CDR3 region has the DNA TGTGCCAGTTCTAGCGGGGGGGCTGGTTCCACAGATACGCAGTATTTT. Its translation is CASSSGGAGSTDTQYF. The whole variable domain, remainder taken from reference TRBV28 and TRBJ2-3, is DVKVTQSSRYLVKRTGEKVFLECVQDMDHENMFWYRQDPGLGLRLIYFSYDVKMKEKGDIPEGYSVSREKKERFSLILESASTNQTSMYLCASSSGGAGSTDTQYFGPGTRLTVL.